This paragraph covers one T cell receptor (beta chain) sequence. Its antigen remains unidentified. These data are taken from a study of blood T cells in healthy people across ages. Germline V gene data show CDR1 as SGHAT and CDR2 as FQNNGV. V was clipped by 0 bases and J by 6 bases, with 9 bases between them. The CDR3 spans 13 residues. Whole-study results and caveats: Because sorting was not performed, PBMCs prevented conclusive naive versus antigen-experienced comparison.

A J-beta primer mix and a sample-barcoded 5' primer were used in a second PCR of roughly 7 to 12 cycles. TCRdb re-derived calls from the 5' RACE reads in MiXCR, one entry per CDR3 protein. The sample records 790,000 or so distinct CDR3 sequences, about 42% being singletons. The TCR originated in an elderly man in good health. Sequenced input: blood. The chain recombines TRBV11-2 with TRBJ2-7, with D perhaps TRBD1 or TRBD2 (5 bases each). Written as DNA, the CDR3 is TGTGCCAGCAGCTTAGATCCAGGGAGCGAGCAGTACTTC. This translates into CASSLDPGSEQYF.